These 7 T cell receptor beta chains originate from one sample sequenced in a study of response to subunit inactivated influenza vaccine (dated by TCRdb to the late 2010s). The time point label on this specimen signifies: more than 35 days after influenza vaccine administration. Library preparation employed RT-PCR. Sequencing instrument: Illumina HiSeq 2500. The raw public data were reprocessed by TCRdb itself: fastp quality trimming at Q25, MiXCR clonotype calling, in-frame beta chains only. Identical CDR3 proteins give one entry, which carries the most common genes and DNA. The sample data list approximately 500,000 distinct CDR3 sequences, and over 10% of these were observed just once. The ten most abundant clones make up 13% of the sample. This material consisted of PBMCs from blood, taken 45 days after vaccination. The source is a man aged 45-65 years who received an inactivated influenza vaccine. Donor details come from another sample of the same person, matched by shared clones.

The chain links TRBV6-2 or TRBV6-3 to TRBJ2-5; D is unresolved. CDR3 size: 17 residues. Trimming took 5 bases from V and 0 from J, leaving 19 bases between them. The germline V gene has CDR1 MNHEY and CDR2 SVGEGT. The CDR3 sequence: CASSTTLGRPYQETQYF. DNA of the CDR3: TGTGCCAGCAGTACAACGCTAGGGCGGCCGTACCAAGAGACCCAGTACTTC.

This clonotype was counted a few times. This may stem from a read error, because a much larger clone lies one nucleotide away. This chain connects TRBV7-2 to TRBJ1-1; D call uncertain. The germline V gene has CDR1 SGHTA and CDR2 FQGNSA. The CDR3 consists of 14 residues. Trimming took 7 bases from V and 1 from J, leaving 13 bases between them. The CDR3: CASNPLNSNTEAFF. DNA of the CDR3: TGTGCCAGCAACCCACTTAACTCGAACACTGAAGCTTTCTTT.

This clonotype has more than one count but fewer than ten. The V and J genes are TRBV28 and TRBJ1-5; 9 bases align to TRBD1. CDR3 length equals 17 residues. Germline loops: CDR1 MDHEN, CDR2 SYDVKM. V lost 6 bases and J lost 3; bases outside the gene matches: 12. The CDR3 region is CASRGRTGVDNNQPQHF. CDR3 DNA sequence: TGTGCCAGCAGGGGGAGGACAGGGGTGGATAACAATCAGCCCCAGCATTTT.

CDR3 bases: TGTGCCAGCAGCAAAAGGGCCCCGGTGGACCCCACAGATACGCAGTATTTT. Its translation: CASSKRAPVDPTDTQYF. This chain joins TRBV7-8 and TRBJ2-3; D not certain. The CDR3 loop spans 17 amino acids. Trimming removed 5 bases from V and 2 bases from J, with 20 bases in between. Germline values: CDR1 SGHVS, CDR2 FQNEAQ.

The chain recombines TRBV29-1 with TRBJ2-5, with TRBD2 matching 9 bases. The CDR3 runs to 12 residues. Trimming removed 4 bases from V and 3 bases from J; junction bases left unmatched: 0. Germline CDR1 and CDR2: SQVTM and ANQGSEA. CDR3 coding DNA: TGCAGCGTTGGACTAGCGGAAGAGACCCAGTACTTC. Translated, it gives CSVGLAEETQYF.

This chain links TRBV20-1 with TRBJ2-4; possibly TRBD2 for D (5 bases). This CDR3 is built from 15 residues. The V end was cut by 0 bases, the J end by 1 base, with 10 bases between. Germline lookup yields CDR1 DFQATT and CDR2 SNEGSKA (reference sequence). The CDR3 sequence is CSARDLTGAKNIQYF. In DNA form, the CDR3 reads TGCAGTGCTAGAGACCTTACGGGGGCCAAAAACATTCAGTACTTC.

The chain carries TRBV7-2 and TRBJ1-1; 9 nucleotides agree with TRBD1. The germline V gene has CDR1 SGHTA and CDR2 FQGNSA. CDR3 size: 16 residues. J lost 4 bases, V lost 0 bases, and 6 bases had no gene match. The CDR3 loop is CASSLARGQGLTEAFF. The CDR3 DNA sequence: TGTGCCAGCAGCTTAGCGCGGGGACAGGGTCTCACTGAAGCTTTCTTT.